What follows are 18 T cell receptor beta chains derived from one specimen sequenced in a study of T cells and copy number aberrations in small-cell lung cancer (dated by TCRdb to 2020 to 2022). Libraries came from the immunoSEQ multiplex PCR assay. TCRdb carries this immuneACCESS record with in-frame sequences only. Its versions omit some clonotypes, under half of them owing to an unresolved V gene in the studies checked, with the rest unexplained. Here the sample has roughly 470 clones; roughly nine tenths occur a single time. 5.9% of the sample lies in the top ten. What was sequenced was normal tissue next to the tumor. These receptors originate from a man aged 60 to 75 with small cell lung cancer.

This chain joins TRBV29-1 and TRBJ1-4, with 8 bases matching TRBD1. The CDR3 consists of 13 residues. V shed 5 bases, J shed 8 bases, and the junction held 7 bases outside the gene matches. Germline-derived CDR1 and CDR2 are SQVTM and ANQGSEA. CDR3 sequence (DNA): TGCAGCGTTCTCGGACAGGGAAGGGAAAAACTGTTTTTT. It translates to CSVLGQGREKLFF.

This chain joins TRBV9 and TRBJ2-1; tentative D call: TRBD2 (6 bases). Trimming removed 2 bases at V and 5 bases at J, with 8 bases between. The CDR3 is 13 amino acids. From germline, CDR1 is SGDLS and CDR2 YYNGEE. CDR3 amino acids: CASSVRGDNEQFF. The DNA of the CDR3 is TGTGCCAGCAGCGTGCGCGGGGACAATGAGCAGTTCTTC.

This rearrangement joins TRBV29-1 to TRBJ2-1, with 13 bases identical to TRBD2. Trimming removed 7 bases from V and 6 bases from J; junction bases left unmatched: 15. The CDR3 runs 17 residues. CDR1 is SQVTM, CDR2 ANQGSEA, per germline. The DNA for the CDR3 is TGCAGCGCCTTGCCTTACTTTACTAGCGGGAGGGCCAATGAGCAGTTCTTC. This encodes CSALPYFTSGRANEQFF.

V and J are TRBV2 and TRBJ2-5; D is unclear. Germline V gene lookup returns CDR1 SNHLY and CDR2 FYNNEI. V was clipped by 5 bases and J by 0 bases, with 10 bases between them. The CDR3 is 14 residues long. The CDR3 loop is CASSMAAYQETQYF. Here the CDR3 DNA reads TGTGCCAGCAGTATGGCTGCGTACCAAGAGACCCAGTACTTC.

J is TRBJ2-7 and V is TRBV25-1; TRBD2 aligns across 14 bases. This CDR3 is 14 amino acids long. The ends lost 10 bases at V and 7 bases at J; junction bases unmatched: 9. From germline, CDR1 is MGHDK and CDR2 SYGVNS. CDR3 protein: CATMGLAGVGEQYF. The CDR3 DNA reads TGTGCCACCATGGGACTAGCGGGAGTAGGGGAGCAGTACTTC.

V is TRBV5-8 and J is TRBJ1-6; TRBD1 might be the D (6 bases). Looked up from germline, CDR1 is SGHTS and CDR2 is YDEGEE. Trimming removed 4 bases from V and 3 bases from J, with 8 bases in between. The CDR3 is made up of 14 amino acids. CDR3 DNA: TGTGCCAGCAGCCAGGGGAACTATAATTCACCCCTCCACTTT. As protein: CASSQGNYNSPLHF.

The chain carries TRBV11-2 and TRBJ2-1; TRBD1 is a possible D gene (6 bases). Germline V gene sequence: CDR1 SGHAT, CDR2 FQNNGV. The CDR3 spans 15 residues. Trimming stripped 2 bases from V and 9 bases from J, with 17 bases between. This CDR3 reads CASSLRILQGIEQFF. The CDR3 DNA follows: TGTGCCAGCAGCTTACGTATCTTACAGGGAATTGAGCAGTTCTTC.

The J gene is TRBJ2-5, the V gene TRBV11-2; D ambiguous. The CDR3 spans 14 residues. CDR1 is SGHAT and CDR2 is FQNNGV in the germline V gene. Trimming removed 5 bases at V and 1 base at J, with 11 bases between. CDR3 in DNA: TGTGCCAGCAGCCCGCACAGAACCCAAGAGACCCAGTACTTC. Amino acids: CASSPHRTQETQYF.

The V gene is TRBV7-8, the J gene TRBJ2-5, with 7 nucleotides matching TRBD1. The J segment lost 5 bases and the V segment lost 3 bases, leaving 6 bases of the junction unmatched. Germline V gene lookup returns CDR1 SGHVS and CDR2 FQNEAQ. The CDR3 contains 14 residues. The CDR3, as DNA: TGTGCCAGCAGCTTGACAGGGTCGGGGGAGACCCAGTACTTC. It is translated as CASSLTGSGETQYF.

This chain links TRBV15 with TRBJ2-2; weak D call: TRBD1 (5 bases). Germline CDR1 reads LNHNV; CDR2 reads YYDKDF (reference sequence). The V gene lost 6 bases and the J gene lost 1 base, with 9 bases spanning the gap. CDR3 length: 14 amino acids. CDR3 bases: TGTGCCACCAGGCGGCAGGGGAACACCGGGGAGCTGTTTTTT. It specifies CATRRQGNTGELFF.

This chain links TRBV13 with TRBJ1-1, with a weak D call TRBD1 (5 bases). The V gene lost 0 bases and the J gene lost 10 bases, with 15 bases spanning the gap. The CDR3 runs 14 residues. Germline loops: CDR1 PRHDT, CDR2 FYEKMQ (reference sequence). This CDR3 is CASSLGRRGFGAFF. The CDR3 coding sequence is TGTGCCAGCAGCTTAGGCCGTAGGGGTTTCGGAGCTTTCTTT. Full variable domain (outside the CDR3, taken from reference TRBV13 and TRBJ1-1): AAGVIQSPRHLIKEKRETATLKCYPIPRHDTVYWYQQGPGQDPQFLISFYEKMQSDKGSIPDRFSAQQFSDYHSELNMSSLELGDSALYFCASSLGRRGFGAFFGQGTRLTVV.

Worth noting for this clone: One junction end does not reproduce the germline sequence, and a read error may be involved. The chain couples TRBV18 to TRBJ2-2; D is perhaps TRBD1 or TRBD2 (5 bases each). This CDR3 region has 17 residues. CDR1 and CDR2 from the germline V gene are KGHSH and LQKENI. The CDR3 loop reads CASSPLPSGMDTGELVF. The DNA for the CDR3 is TGTGCCAGCTCACCTTTACCCTCGGGGATGGACACCGGGGAGCTGGTTTTT. The full variable domain, in which reference TRBV18 and TRBJ2-2 provide the parts outside the CDR3, is NAGVMQNPRHLVRRRGQEARLRCSPMKGHSHVYWYRQLPEEGLKFMVYLQKENIIDESGMPKERFSAEFPKEGPSILRIQQVVRGDSAAYFCASSPLPSGMDTGELVFGEGSRLTVL.

Points on this clone: The junction differs from germline at one of its ends, possibly a read error. Other DNA sequences in the same sample also yield this CDR3. V is TRBV30 and J is TRBJ1-1; a possible D gene is TRBD1 (6 bases). There are 13 residues in the CDR3. The germline gives CDR1 GTSNPN, CDR2 SVGIG (reference sequence). This chain's CDR3 is CAWSVDRRTEAFF. In nucleotides, the CDR3 is TGTGCCTGGAGTGTAGACAGGCGGACTGAAGCTTTTTTT.

For this clone: One junction end disagrees with the germline gene, perhaps due to a read error. The V gene is TRBV6-1, the J gene TRBJ1-3; D not certain. CDR1 is MNHNS and CDR2 is SASEGT in the germline V gene. The CDR3 spans 14 residues. CDR3 residues: CASSERVPGNIIYF. The CDR3 bases are TGTGCCAGCAGTGAAAGGGTTCCTGGAAACATCATATATTTT.

The J gene is TRBJ1-2, the V gene TRBV5-8; D remains unclear. The V and J ends lost 4 bases and 5 bases respectively, with 15 bases between them. Germline V gene lookup returns CDR1 SGHTS and CDR2 YDEGEE. The CDR3 sequence is 14 residues long. The CDR3 region has the DNA TGTGCCAGCAGCAAGGACTCCTACGGGTATGGCTACACCTTC. Translated: CASSKDSYGYGYTF.

This chain uses TRBV30 with TRBJ2-3, with D perhaps assigned TRBD1 or TRBD2 (6 bases each). The CDR3 loop spans 12 amino acids. Germline V gene lookup returns CDR1 GTSNPN and CDR2 SVGIG (reference sequence). Trimming cost V 4 bases and J 4 bases, with 9 bases left between them. CDR3 in DNA: TGTGCCTGGAAGGGGGGCGCAGATACGCAGTATTTT. Protein: CAWKGGADTQYF.

This rearrangement joins TRBV7-9 to TRBJ2-1, with TRBD2 matching 10 bases. Germline CDR1 SEHNR, CDR2 FQNEAQ (reference sequence). CDR3 length: 15 amino acids. The V gene end was trimmed by 1 base and the J gene end by 8 bases; junction bases not matched to a gene: 5. CDR3 sequence: CASSLVRAGGYEQFF. In nucleotides, the CDR3 is TGTGCCAGCAGCTTAGTTCGAGCGGGAGGGTATGAGCAGTTCTTC.

The chain recombines TRBV6-1 with TRBJ2-2; D is undetermined. Germline CDR1 reads MNHNS; CDR2 reads SASEGT. The CDR3 extends over 12 amino acids. V was pared by 8 bases and J by 3 bases, with 7 bases between. CDR3 loop: CASGTYTGELFF. In nucleotides, the CDR3 is TGTGCCAGCGGCACTTACACCGGGGAGCTGTTTTTT.